This T cell receptor (beta chain) was captured in a study of CD8 T cells in ankylosing spondylitis. Regarding the study as a whole: Made up of eight or nine highly homologous variants, a TCR beta motif appeared characteristic of ankylosing spondylitis blood.

With molecular barcodes, quantitative 5'-RACE was used to make the TCR beta libraries. TCRdb called the 5' RACE reads again in MiXCR, with one record for every CDR3 protein. Of 200,000 or so distinct CDR3 sequences in the sample, roughly 13% were seen once. Germline loops: CDR1 SGHRS, CDR2 YFSETQ. V lost 6 bases, J lost 2 bases, and 9 bases lay in between. The CDR3 consists of 13 residues. This clonotype was picked up many times. Antigen: not known. The sequence came from a female donor with ankylosing spondylitis or in good health (not recorded which). The sample consisted of blood, either unsorted or a sorted T cell fraction (not recorded which). The chain uses TRBV5-1 and TRBJ2-1; D is undetermined. The DNA of the CDR3 is TGCGCCAGCAAGGTTGGGGCCTACAATGAGCAGTTCTTC. This gives the protein CASKVGAYNEQFF.